A selection of T cell receptor beta chains follows, all from one sample in a study of blood T cell repertoires in COVID-19. Some clones are missing from TCRdb's copy, which holds only in-frame ones; the method was immunoSEQ multiplex PCR. The repertoire consists of 200,000 to 250,000 clones, with less than 85% occurring once and the leading ten covering 7.2%. The source material was peripheral blood. The receptors come from a woman between 70 and 85 years old with acute or convalescent COVID-19. The CDR3 runs from the conserved cysteine through the conserved F or W. D genes are given only for firm matches. Part of the rows lack a size; the others show once, few, many or a class for expanded clones.

d_gene	v_gene	abundance	j_gene	CDR3aa	CDR3nt
NA	TRBV12-3/TRBV12-4	NA	TRBJ2-1	CASSFSANNEQFF	TGTGCCAGCAGTTTTTCCGCGAACAATGAGCAGTTCTTC
NA	TRBV6-5	once	TRBJ2-1	CASRGRGRSYNEQFF	TGTGCCAGCCGAGGGCGGGGGCGCTCCTACAATGAGCAGTTCTTC
TRBD2	TRBV30	NA	TRBJ2-1	CAWSFKVAGRDNEQFF	TGTGCCTGGAGTTTCAAAGTAGCGGGTAGAGACAATGAGCAGTTCTTC
TRBD1	TRBV19	many	TRBJ2-3	CASSIEPGQGSDTQYF	TGTGCCAGTAGTATAGAGCCGGGACAGGGATCGGATACGCAGTATTTT
NA	TRBV6-6	many	TRBJ1-2	CASIMGGGYTF	TGTGCCAGCATCATGGGGGGTGGCTACACCTTC
TRBD1	TRBV29-1	NA	TRBJ1-4	CSVSGTGINEKLFF	TGCAGCGTCTCCGGGACAGGGATAAATGAAAAACTGTTTTTT
TRBD1	TRBV5-8	NA	TRBJ2-3	CASSRTGGAGTDTQYF	TGTGCCAGCAGTCGGACAGGGGGCGCGGGGACAGATACGCAGTATTTT
TRBD2	TRBV10-3	NA	TRBJ2-5	CAISGKAGGLRETQYF	TGTGCCATCAGTGGGAAGGCGGGGGGGCTTAGAGAGACCCAGTACTTC
NA	TRBV2	NA	TRBJ1-2	CASSGGLGAGGYTF	TGTGCCAGCAGTGGGGGGCTGGGGGCAGGAGGCTACACCTTC
NA	TRBV6-1	NA	TRBJ1-2	CASSESGRTYGYTF	TGTGCCAGCAGTGAGTCCGGGAGGACCTATGGCTACACCTTC
TRBD1	TRBV15	NA	TRBJ2-7	CATSRGRQGFYEQYF	TGTGCCACCAGCAGAGGACGACAGGGATTCTACGAGCAGTACTTC
TRBD2	TRBV7-2	NA	TRBJ2-1	CASSPGTGLAGGVGQFF	TGTGCCAGCAGCCCAGGCACGGGACTAGCGGGGGGGGTTGGACAGTTCTTC
TRBD2	TRBV24-1	NA	TRBJ2-3	CATSDARTSGADTQYF	TGTGCCACCAGTGATGCCCGGACTAGCGGGGCAGATACGCAGTATTTT
NA	TRBV12-3/TRBV12-4	few	TRBJ2-1	CASRGKNEQFF	TGTGCCAGCCGGGGAAAAAATGAGCAGTTCTTC
TRBD2	TRBV15	NA	TRBJ2-7	CATSRDRSGGGWEQYF	TGTGCCACCAGCAGAGATCGTAGCGGGGGAGGGTGGGAGCAGTACTTC
NA	TRBV12-3/TRBV12-4	NA	TRBJ1-3	CASSFPGNTIYF	TGTGCCAGCAGTTTCCCGGGAAACACCATATATTTT